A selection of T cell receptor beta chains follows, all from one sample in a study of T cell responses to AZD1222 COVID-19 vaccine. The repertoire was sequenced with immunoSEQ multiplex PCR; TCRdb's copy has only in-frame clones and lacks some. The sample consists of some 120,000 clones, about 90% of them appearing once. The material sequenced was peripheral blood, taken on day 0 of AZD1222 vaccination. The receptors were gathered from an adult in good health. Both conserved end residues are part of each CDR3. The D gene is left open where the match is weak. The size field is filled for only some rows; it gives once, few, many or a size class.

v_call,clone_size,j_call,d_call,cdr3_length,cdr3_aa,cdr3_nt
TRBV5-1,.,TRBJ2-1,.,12,CASSLEAGEQFF,TGCGCCAGCAGCTTGGAGGCCGGCGAGCAGTTCTTC
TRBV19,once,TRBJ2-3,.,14,CASSIGWDLDTQYF,TGTGCCAGTAGTATTGGGTGGGACCTAGATACGCAGTATTTT
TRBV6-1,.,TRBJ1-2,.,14,CASSEAPQVYGYTF,TGTGCCAGCAGTGAAGCGCCACAAGTCTATGGCTACACCTTC
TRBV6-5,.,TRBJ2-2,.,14,CASSYGWGTGELFF,TGTGCCAGCAGTTACGGATGGGGTACCGGGGAGCTGTTTTTT
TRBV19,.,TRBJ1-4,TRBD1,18,CASSHYDPGQGTNEKLFF,TGTGCCAGTAGTCACTATGACCCGGGACAGGGCACTAATGAAAAACTGTTTTTT
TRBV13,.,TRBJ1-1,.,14,CASSLRGGNTEAFF,TGTGCCAGCAGCTTGCGCGGGGGGAACACTGAAGCTTTCTTT
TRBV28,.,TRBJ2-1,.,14,CASSLGGAMNEQFF,TGTGCCAGCAGCCTTGGGGGAGCGATGAATGAGCAGTTCTTC
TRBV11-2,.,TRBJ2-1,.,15,CASSLKAVSYNEQFF,TGTGCCAGCAGCTTAAAAGCGGTATCCTACAATGAGCAGTTCTTC
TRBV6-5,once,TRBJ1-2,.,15,CASSPSGPDNYGYTF,TGTGCCAGCAGTCCCTCGGGACCCGATAACTATGGCTACACCTTC
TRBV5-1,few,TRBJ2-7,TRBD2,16,CASSFIPSGSINEQYF,TGCGCCAGCAGCTTTATCCCTAGCGGGAGTATCAACGAGCAGTACTTC
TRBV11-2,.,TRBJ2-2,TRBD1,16,CASSRTGGLNTGELFF,TGTGCCAGCAGCCGGACAGGGGGCCTCAACACCGGGGAGCTGTTTTTT
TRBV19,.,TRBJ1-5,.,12,CASSIQRSYQHF,TGTGCCAGTAGTATTCAGCGTTCCTACCAGCATTTT
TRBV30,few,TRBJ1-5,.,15,CAWSDGRAFNQPQHF,TGTGCCTGGAGTGACGGACGGGCCTTCAATCAGCCCCAGCATTTT
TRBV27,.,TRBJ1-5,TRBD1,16,CASSLGPTGGDQPQHF,TGTGCCAGCAGTTTAGGGCCGACAGGGGGGGATCAGCCCCAGCATTTT
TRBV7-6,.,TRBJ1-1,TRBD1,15,CASSLGTGANTEAFF,TGTGCCAGCAGCTTAGGGACAGGGGCGAACACTGAAGCTTTCTTT
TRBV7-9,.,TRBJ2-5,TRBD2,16,CASSSTLLAGEETQYF,TGTGCCAGCAGCTCAACCCTCCTAGCGGGAGAGGAGACCCAGTACTTC
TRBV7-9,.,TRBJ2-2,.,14,CASSLDLNTGELFF,TGTGCCAGCAGCCTAGACTTGAACACCGGGGAGCTGTTTTTT
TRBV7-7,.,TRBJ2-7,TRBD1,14,CASSLDRGSNEQYF,TGTGCTAGCAGCCTAGACAGGGGGTCTAACGAGCAGTACTTC
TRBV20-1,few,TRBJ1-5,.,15,CSASDSVYSNQPQHF,TGCAGTGCGAGTGACAGCGTTTATAGCAATCAGCCCCAGCATTTT
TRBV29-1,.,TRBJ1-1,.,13,CSVARQLNTEAFF,TGCAGCGTTGCCCGGCAGTTGAACACTGAAGCTTTCTTT
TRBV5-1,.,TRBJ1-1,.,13,CASSLDTLPEAFF,TGCGCCAGCAGCTTGGATACTCTGCCTGAAGCTTTCTTT
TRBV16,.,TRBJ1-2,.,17,CASSQLGPFTRGHGYTF,TGTGCCAGCAGCCAATTGGGGCCGTTCACACGCGGGCATGGCTACACCTTC
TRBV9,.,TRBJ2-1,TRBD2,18,CASSSRLAGSPGHNEQFF,TGTGCCAGCAGCTCCCGACTAGCGGGTTCCCCAGGGCACAATGAGCAGTTCTTC
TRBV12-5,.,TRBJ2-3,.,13,CASGEGWGDTQYF,TGTGCTAGTGGCGAAGGATGGGGAGATACGCAGTATTTT
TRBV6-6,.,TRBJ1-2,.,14,CASSSGTGNYGYTF,TGTGCCAGCAGTTCCGGGACGGGGAATTATGGCTACACCTTC
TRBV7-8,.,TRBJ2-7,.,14,CASSPQALAAEQYF,TGTGCCAGCAGCCCTCAGGCGTTGGCAGCCGAGCAGTACTTC
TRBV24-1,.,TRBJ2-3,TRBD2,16,CATSDSGGSSTDTQYF,TGTGCCACCAGTGATTCGGGGGGATCTAGCACAGATACGCAGTATTTT
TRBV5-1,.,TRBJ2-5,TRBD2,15,CASSEGTSGQETQYF,TGCGCCAGCAGCGAAGGGACTAGCGGGCAAGAGACCCAGTACTTC
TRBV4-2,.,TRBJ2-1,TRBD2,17,CASSQDQWRGAIDEQFF,TGTGCCAGCAGCCAAGATCAGTGGCGGGGGGCCATAGATGAGCAGTTCTTC
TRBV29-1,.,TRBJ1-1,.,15,CSVAEGWGMNTEAFF,TGCAGCGTTGCGGAGGGCTGGGGAATGAACACTGAAGCTTTCTTT
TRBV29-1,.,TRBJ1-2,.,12,CSVGGTGYGYTF,TGCAGCGTCGGAGGGACGGGCTATGGCTACACCTTC
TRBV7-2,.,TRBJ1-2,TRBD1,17,CASNSHSGTGGGYGYTF,TGTGCCAGCAATTCCCACAGCGGGACAGGGGGAGGGTATGGCTACACCTTC
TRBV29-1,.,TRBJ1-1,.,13,CSVGSGTNTEAFF,TGCAGCGTTGGTTCGGGGACGAACACTGAAGCTTTCTTT
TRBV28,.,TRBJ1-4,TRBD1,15,CASNSRQGWSEKLFF,TGTGCCAGCAATTCGAGACAGGGATGGAGTGAAAAACTGTTTTTT
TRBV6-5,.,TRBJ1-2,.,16,CASSYSRTPFFYGYTF,TGTGCCAGCAGTTACAGTAGGACGCCGTTTTTCTATGGCTACACCTTC
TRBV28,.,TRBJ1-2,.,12,CASSPGRVGYTF,TGTGCCAGCAGTCCCGGTAGGGTAGGCTACACCTTC